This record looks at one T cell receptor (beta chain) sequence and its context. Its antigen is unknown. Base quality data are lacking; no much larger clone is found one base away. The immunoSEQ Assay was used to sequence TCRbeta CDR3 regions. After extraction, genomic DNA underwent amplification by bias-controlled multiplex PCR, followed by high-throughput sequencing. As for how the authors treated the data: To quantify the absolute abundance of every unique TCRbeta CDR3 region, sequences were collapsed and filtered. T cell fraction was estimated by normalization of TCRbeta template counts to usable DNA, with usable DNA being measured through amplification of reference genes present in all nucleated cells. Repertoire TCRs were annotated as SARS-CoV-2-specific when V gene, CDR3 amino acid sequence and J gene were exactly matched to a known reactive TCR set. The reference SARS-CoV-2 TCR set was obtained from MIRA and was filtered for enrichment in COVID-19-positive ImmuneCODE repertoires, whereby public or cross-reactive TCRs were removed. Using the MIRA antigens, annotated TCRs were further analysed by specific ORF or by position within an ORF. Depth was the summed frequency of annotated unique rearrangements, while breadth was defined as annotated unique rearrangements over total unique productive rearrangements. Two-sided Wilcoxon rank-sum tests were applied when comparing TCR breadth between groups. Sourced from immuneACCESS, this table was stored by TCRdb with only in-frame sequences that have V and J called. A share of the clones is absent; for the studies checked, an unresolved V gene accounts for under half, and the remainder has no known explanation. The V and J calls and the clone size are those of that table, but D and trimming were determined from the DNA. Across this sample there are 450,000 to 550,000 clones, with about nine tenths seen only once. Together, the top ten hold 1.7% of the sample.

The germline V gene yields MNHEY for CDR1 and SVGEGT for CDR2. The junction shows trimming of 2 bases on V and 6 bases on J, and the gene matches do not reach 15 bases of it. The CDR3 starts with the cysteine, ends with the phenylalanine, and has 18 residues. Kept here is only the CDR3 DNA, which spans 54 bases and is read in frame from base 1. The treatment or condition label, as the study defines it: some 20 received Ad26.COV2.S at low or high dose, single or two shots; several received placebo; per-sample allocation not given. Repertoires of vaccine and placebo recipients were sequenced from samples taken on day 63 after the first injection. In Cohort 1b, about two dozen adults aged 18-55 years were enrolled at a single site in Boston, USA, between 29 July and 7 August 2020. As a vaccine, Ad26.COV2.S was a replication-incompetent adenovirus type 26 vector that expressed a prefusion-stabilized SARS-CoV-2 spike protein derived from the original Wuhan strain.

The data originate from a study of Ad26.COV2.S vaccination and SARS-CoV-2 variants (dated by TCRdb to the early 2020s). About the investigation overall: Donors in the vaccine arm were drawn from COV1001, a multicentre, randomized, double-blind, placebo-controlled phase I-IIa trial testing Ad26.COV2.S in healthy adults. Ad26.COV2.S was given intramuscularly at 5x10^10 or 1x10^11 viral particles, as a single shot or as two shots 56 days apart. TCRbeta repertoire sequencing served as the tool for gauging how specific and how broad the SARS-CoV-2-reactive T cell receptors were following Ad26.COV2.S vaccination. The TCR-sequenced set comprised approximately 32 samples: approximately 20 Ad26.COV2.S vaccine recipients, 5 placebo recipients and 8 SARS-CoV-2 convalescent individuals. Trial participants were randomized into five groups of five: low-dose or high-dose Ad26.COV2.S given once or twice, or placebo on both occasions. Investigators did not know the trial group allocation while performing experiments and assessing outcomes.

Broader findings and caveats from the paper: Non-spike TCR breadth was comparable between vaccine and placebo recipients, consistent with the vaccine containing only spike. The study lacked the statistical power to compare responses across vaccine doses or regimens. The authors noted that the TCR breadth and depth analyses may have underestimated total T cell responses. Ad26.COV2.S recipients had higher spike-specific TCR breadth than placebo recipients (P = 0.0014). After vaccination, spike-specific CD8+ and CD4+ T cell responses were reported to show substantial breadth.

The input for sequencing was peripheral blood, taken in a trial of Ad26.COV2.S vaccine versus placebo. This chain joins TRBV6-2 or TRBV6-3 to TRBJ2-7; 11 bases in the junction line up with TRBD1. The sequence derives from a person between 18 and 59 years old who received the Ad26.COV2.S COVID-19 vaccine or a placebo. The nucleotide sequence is TGTGCCAGCAGTTACAGGGACAGGGGGGGCTTAGGGTCATCCGAGCAGTACTTC. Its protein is CASSYRDRGGLGSSEQYF.